Listed below are T cell receptor beta chains from one sample, sequenced in a study of cytomegalovirus exposure and HLA in healthy donors. Sequenced by immunoSEQ multiplex PCR; TCRdb stores in-frame clones only, minus some. The table lists roughly 180,000 clones, 76% of them singletons. Sequenced: PBMCs. These receptors originate from a man aged 18 to 35 in good health and CMV-seronegative. CDR3s leave out the opening cysteine and the closing phenylalanine or tryptophan.

j_call v_call cdr3_aa
TRBJ2-7 TRBV28 ASSTGRGASSYEQY
TRBJ2-1 TRBV28 ASSFSWHMQF
TRBJ1-6 TRBV6-5 ASSYGGQGSGSPLH
TRBJ1-2 TRBV29-1 SAAVRVNYGYT
TRBJ1-2 TRBV19 ASLDRGYGYT
TRBJ1-1 TRBV30 AWSEGTGENTEAF
TRBJ1-2 TRBV5-1 ASSLEAGGGYT
TRBJ2-7 TRBV6-5 ASSFGTSGIYEQH
TRBJ2-3 TRBV19 ASSPGLAETDTQY
TRBJ2-5 TRBV28 ASSLYFGGNQETQY
TRBJ1-3 TRBV2 ASRTGGSSGNTIY
TRBJ1-2 TRBV10-3 AISGSGTGDFYGYT
TRBJ1-1 TRBV28 ASRLPVNTEAF
TRBJ1-2 TRBV5-1 ASSLDRESTRGYT
TRBJ1-1 TRBV27 ASPIRQWWTTEAF
TRBJ2-1 TRBV19 ASNRVFEQF
TRBJ2-2 TRBV6-6 AGRTTWTGELF